The 26 T cell receptor beta chains below come from one sample, sequenced in a study of T cells in Graves' hyperthyroidism and ophthalmopathy. RNA transcripts yielded amplified TCR beta CDR3 regions. During a first-round RT-PCR of the TCR CDR3, the HTBI primer set was used. Each CDR3 protein gets one entry after TCRdb re-called the multiplex PCR reads with MiXCR. The sample yields 600,000 or so distinct CDR3 sequences, roughly 15% seen once. Material: blood. The receptors shown here come from a woman aged 45 to 65 with Graves' ophthalmopathy.

The CDR3 nucleotides read TGTGCCTGGAGTGTATTCAGTTCTTTTAGCCGGGGCGTGAATGAGCAGTTCTTC. Amino acid sequence: CAWSVFSSFSRGVNEQFF. V usage is TRBV30 and J usage is TRBJ2-1, with D perhaps matching TRBD1 or TRBD2 (5 bases each). Germline V gene data show CDR1 as GTSNPN and CDR2 as SVGIG (reference sequence). This CDR3 comprises 18 residues. V dropped 0 bases and J dropped 7 bases, with 25 bases sitting between them.

At least ten counts were recorded for this clonotype. The chain employs TRBV29-1 and TRBJ2-1; TRBD1 aligns across 7 bases. CDR3 length: 14 residues. CDR1 SQVTM and CDR2 ANQGSEA come from the germline V gene. Germline trimming cut 4 bases from V and 4 bases from J; bases unmatched to any gene: 7. The CDR3 reads CSVVKGQLYNEQFF. The CDR3 region has the DNA TGCAGCGTTGTCAAGGGACAGCTATACAATGAGCAGTTCTTC.

V and J are TRBV14 and TRBJ2-3, with D maybe TRBD1 (6 bases). The CDR3 sequence is 14 residues long. Germline values: CDR1 SGHDN, CDR2 FVKESK. Trimming pared 1 base from V and 8 bases from J, leaving 13 bases between. In DNA, the CDR3 is TGTGCCAGCAGCCAAGTGGGGGCGAGTGGTACGCAGTATTTT. It encodes CASSQVGASGTQYF.

This clonotype occurred many times. The chain joins TRBV25-1 to TRBJ2-7, with 7 nucleotides matching TRBD1. The CDR3 consists of 14 residues. The V gene end was trimmed by 1 base and the J gene end by 2 bases; junction bases not matched to a gene: 2. Germline-derived CDR1 and CDR2 are MGHDK and SYGVNS. The CDR3 DNA reads as TGTGCCAGCAGTGAATTCGGACAGGCCTACGAGCAGTACTTC. As protein: CASSEFGQAYEQYF.

V and J are TRBV27 and TRBJ2-7; D is unresolved. The germline CDR1 and CDR2 sequences are MNHEY and SMNVEV (reference sequence). This CDR3 spans 15 amino acids. Between the trimmed V and J ends, which lost 0 bases and 1 base, there was a span of 10 bases. CDR3 sequence: CASSLSVYQSYEQYF. DNA of the CDR3: TGTGCCAGCAGTTTATCGGTCTACCAGTCCTACGAGCAGTACTTC.

Comments on this clonotype: A much larger clone differs by one base, so this may be a read error. The chain joins TRBV20-1 to TRBJ1-1, with 7 bases lining up with TRBD1. The CDR3 has 13 amino acids. CDR1 is DFQATT, CDR2 SNEGSKA, per germline (reference sequence). CDR3 nucleotide sequence: TGCAGTGCTCTCAGGGGGGTCGGAACTGAAGCTCTCTTT. It codes for CSALRGVGTEALF.

At least ten counts were recorded for this clonotype. This chain joins TRBV29-1 and TRBJ2-7; 8 positions agree with TRBD1. Germline V lookup: CDR1 SQVTM, CDR2 ANQGSEA. The trim removed 6 bases at V and 0 bases at J, leaving 1 base unmatched. This CDR3 is built from 12 residues. The CDR3 DNA follows: TGCAGCGTGGGGACAGGCTCCTACGAGCAGTACTTC. It translates to CSVGTGSYEQYF.

Turning to this clonotype: This may arise from a read error, as a much more abundant clone is one base away. The rearrangement uses TRBV7-2 and TRBJ2-5; the D gene is possibly TRBD2 (5 bases). The CDR3 consists of 14 residues. Germline V CDR1 and CDR2: SGHTA, FQGNSA. The CDR3 nucleotides read TGTGCCAGCGGCTTAGATGGCGGGCTAGAGACCCAGTACTTC. It codes for CASGLDGGLETQYF. The variable domain in full, with the rest retrieved from reference TRBV7-2 and TRBJ2-5, is GAGVSQSPSNKVTEKGKDVELRCDPISGHTALYWYRQSLGQGLEFLIYFQGNSAPDKSGLPSDRFSAERTGGSVSTLTIQRTQQEDSAVYLCASGLDGGLETQYFGPGTRLLVL.

This clonotype appeared a few times. The genes are TRBV20-1 and TRBJ1-1; D remains ambiguous. Trimming pared 4 bases from V and 1 base from J, leaving 13 bases between. In germline, CDR1 is DFQATT, CDR2 SNEGSKA (reference sequence). The CDR3 consists of 14 residues. The CDR3 region has the DNA TGCAGTGCTACCTCGGTTGACTCGAACACTGAAGCTTTCTTT. It yields the protein CSATSVDSNTEAFF.

The chain uses TRBV7-2 and TRBJ2-5; 11 bases are a match to TRBD2. Per germline, CDR1 SGHTA and CDR2 FQGNSA. Unmatched junction bases numbered 6, after V lost 1 base and J lost 5 bases. The CDR3 is 16 amino acids. The CDR3: CASSLGLAGRVETQYF. As DNA, the CDR3 is TGTGCCAGCAGCTTAGGACTAGCGGGAAGGGTTGAGACCCAGTACTTC.

J is TRBJ2-1 and V is TRBV2; the match to TRBD2 covers 10 bases. With 3 bases clipped from V and 8 bases from J, the junction kept 13 bases outside the gene matches. This CDR3 spans 17 amino acids. CDR1 is SNHLY and CDR2 is FYNNEI in the germline V gene. CDR3 coding DNA: TGTGCCAGCAGTGATGCGAGCGGGAGGGCCTTAAGGGATGAGCAGTTCTTC. Its translation: CASSDASGRALRDEQFF.

This clonotype was observed many times. The rearrangement links TRBV7-9 to TRBJ2-1; either TRBD1 or TRBD2 may supply D (5 bases each). CDR1 is SEHNR and CDR2 is FQNEAQ in the germline V gene (reference sequence). Trimming took off 5 bases at V and 0 bases at J, with 11 bases between the two ends. The CDR3 consists of 15 residues. The CDR3 here is CASSGTRSSYNEQFF. The CDR3 DNA reads as TGTGCCAGCAGCGGGACCCGGAGCTCCTACAATGAGCAGTTCTTC.

The chain couples TRBV28 to TRBJ2-4, with D perhaps being TRBD1 or TRBD2 (5 bases each). CDR1 and CDR2 from the germline V gene are MDHEN and SYDVKM. This CDR3 contains 16 residues. The ends were cut back, 5 bases at V and 16 bases at J, with 30 bases in the middle. The CDR3 region is CASSPGPLLGDFLEYF. The CDR3 DNA follows: TGTGCCAGCAGTCCGGGACCCCTCTTGGGGGATTTTCTCGAATACTTC.

This clonotype was picked up a small number of times. The chain links TRBV28 to TRBJ2-2; TRBD2 is a possible D gene (6 bases). CDR3 length equals 15 residues. In germline, CDR1 is MDHEN, CDR2 SYDVKM. V lost 6 bases, J lost 1 base, and 12 bases lay in between. The CDR3 loop reads CASRFTGGNTGELFF. The CDR3 DNA sequence: TGTGCCAGCAGGTTCACCGGGGGGAACACCGGGGAGCTGTTTTTT.

Note on this clonotype: Just one base apart from a much larger clone, this may be a read error. This chain links TRBV20-1 with TRBJ2-7; 9 bases map to TRBD2. This CDR3 comprises 16 residues. Germline V gives CDR1 DFQATT, CDR2 SNEGSKA (reference sequence). V lost 4 bases to trimming and J lost 3 bases; unmatched junction nucleotides: 13. Here the CDR3 DNA reads TGCAGTGCTATCCCTAGCGGGATTGGTGGGTGCTACGAGCAGTACTTC. This sequence encodes CSAIPSGIGGCYEQYF.

This clonotype was seen many times. The V gene is TRBV19, the J gene TRBJ2-2; 7 nucleotides align to TRBD2. V shed 3 bases and J 0 bases; nucleotides not matched to a gene: 4. The germline V gene encodes CDR1 LNHDA and CDR2 SQIVND (reference sequence). The CDR3 spans 16 residues. The CDR3 sequence: CASSMAGESNTGELFF. CDR3 in DNA: TGTGCCAGTAGTATGGCGGGAGAGTCGAACACCGGGGAGCTGTTTTTT.

Note on this clonotype: This may be a read error, as it is one base from a much larger clone. The chain has TRBV20-1 and TRBJ1-4; 9 bases line up with TRBD1. This CDR3 spans 14 amino acids. Per the germline V gene, CDR1 is DFQATT and CDR2 is SNEGSKA (reference sequence). CDR3 DNA: TGCAGTGCTAGAAAGACAGGGGGTGATGAAAAACTGCTTTTT. Translated: CSARKTGGDEKLLF.

This clonotype was observed many times. The chain has TRBV3-1 and TRBJ2-2; no definite D call. Trimming pared 4 bases from V and 7 bases from J, leaving 13 bases between. The V gene's germline CDR1 is LGHDT and CDR2 YNNKEL (reference sequence). The CDR3 totals 14 residues. The CDR3 loop is CASSPIWNGGELFF. DNA of the CDR3: TGTGCCAGCAGCCCCATATGGAACGGCGGGGAGCTGTTTTTT.

This chain connects TRBV5-1 to TRBJ2-7; the D gene is possibly TRBD2 (6 bases). V was shortened by 1 base and J by 4 bases, with 18 bases between the two germline ends. The CDR3 is 16 residues long. CDR1 is SGHRS, CDR2 YFSETQ, per germline. The CDR3 protein is CASSLTGLPGGYEQYF. Written as DNA, the CDR3 is TGCGCCAGCAGCTTGACTGGACTCCCAGGAGGGTACGAGCAGTACTTC.

This clonotype was seen a few times. V is TRBV13 and J is TRBJ1-1, with D unclear. This CDR3 has 14 residues. Germline V CDR1 and CDR2: PRHDT, FYEKMQ (reference sequence). V was cut by 5 bases and J by 3 bases, with 13 bases left in between. CDR3 amino acids: CASSHQGRDTEAFF. In DNA, the CDR3 is TGTGCCAGCAGCCATCAAGGGAGGGACACTGAAGCTTTCTTT.

This clonotype appeared a few times. This chain joins TRBV5-1 and TRBJ2-2; 9 nucleotides agree with TRBD1. CDR1 and CDR2 (germline): SGHRS, YFSETQ. V gave up 4 bases and J gave up 4 bases; unmatched junction bases: 11. The length of the CDR3 is 17 residues. Here the CDR3 reads CASSTTGGGVFTGELFF. The CDR3 nucleotides are TGCGCCAGCAGCACCACAGGGGGCGGCGTGTTCACCGGGGAGCTGTTTTTT. Full variable domain (outside the CDR3, taken from reference TRBV5-1 and TRBJ2-2): KAGVTQTPRYLIKTRGQQVTLSCSPISGHRSVSWYQQTPGQGLQFLFEYFSETQRNKGNFPGRFSGRQFSNSRSEMNVSTLELGDSALYLCASSTTGGGVFTGELFFGEGSRLTVL.

This clonotype was seen a few times. The rearrangement uses TRBV29-1 and TRBJ2-3; no clear D. CDR3 length: 10 amino acids. The germline V and J ends were trimmed by 6 bases and 3 bases, with 4 bases remaining between them. Looked up from germline, CDR1 is SQVTM and CDR2 is ANQGSEA. The CDR3 DNA reads as TGCAGCGTCGCGACAGATACGCAGTATTTT. Protein product: CSVATDTQYF.

This clonotype was found many times. J is TRBJ2-3 and V is TRBV12-3 or TRBV12-4; D not resolved. V lost 1 base to trimming and J lost 2 bases, with 7 bases between them. This CDR3 is built from 14 residues. CDR3 residues: CASSLGAVTDTQYF. The CDR3 DNA is TGTGCCAGCAGTTTAGGGGCAGTCACAGATACGCAGTATTTT.

This clonotype was counted at least ten times. The chain is built from TRBV24-1 and TRBJ2-5; 8 positions match TRBD2. The CDR3 is 16 residues long. Per germline, CDR1 KGHDR and CDR2 SFDVKD. Germline trimming cut 5 bases from V and 1 base from J; bases unmatched to any gene: 8. CDR3: CATSAPLAGSQETQYF. The CDR3 DNA sequence: TGTGCCACCAGTGCCCCCCTAGCGGGCTCCCAAGAGACCCAGTACTTC.

This clonotype was recorded many times. V usage is TRBV7-2 and J usage is TRBJ2-7; D is unclear. Trimming stripped 8 bases from V and 2 bases from J, with 19 bases between. In germline, CDR1 is SGHTA, CDR2 FQGNSA. The CDR3 runs to 15 residues. For the CDR3, the DNA is TGTGCCAGCCGCATAGGGAATTTGAACACCTACGAGCAGTACTTC. Residues: CASRIGNLNTYEQYF.

This clonotype was detected ten times or more. The chain joins TRBV27 to TRBJ2-4; 7 bases align to TRBD2. Germline V gene lookup returns CDR1 MNHEY and CDR2 SMNVEV (reference sequence). The CDR3 runs to 16 residues. V lost 3 bases to trimming and J lost 0 bases; unmatched junction nucleotides: 5. Here the CDR3 reads CASSLGAGPAKNIQYF. The CDR3 coding sequence is TGTGCCAGCAGTTTGGGAGCGGGACCAGCCAAAAACATTCAGTACTTC.